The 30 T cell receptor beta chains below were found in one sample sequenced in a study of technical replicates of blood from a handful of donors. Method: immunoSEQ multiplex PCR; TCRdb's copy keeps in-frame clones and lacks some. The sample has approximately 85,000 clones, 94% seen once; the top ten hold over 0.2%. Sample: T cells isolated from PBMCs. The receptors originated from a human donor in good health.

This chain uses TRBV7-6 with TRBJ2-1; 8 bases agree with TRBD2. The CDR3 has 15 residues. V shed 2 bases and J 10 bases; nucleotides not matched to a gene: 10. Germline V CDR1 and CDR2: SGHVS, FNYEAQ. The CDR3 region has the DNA TGTGCCAGCAGCTTATCGTCCGGGGGGGCATCCGAGCAGTTCTTC. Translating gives CASSLSSGGASEQFF.

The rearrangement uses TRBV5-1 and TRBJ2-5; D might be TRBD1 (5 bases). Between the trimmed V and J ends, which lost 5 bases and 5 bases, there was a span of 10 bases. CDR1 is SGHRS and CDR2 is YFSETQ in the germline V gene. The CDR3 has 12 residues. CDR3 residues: CASRAGWETQYF. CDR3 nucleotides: TGCGCCAGCAGGGCAGGGTGGGAGACCCAGTACTTC.

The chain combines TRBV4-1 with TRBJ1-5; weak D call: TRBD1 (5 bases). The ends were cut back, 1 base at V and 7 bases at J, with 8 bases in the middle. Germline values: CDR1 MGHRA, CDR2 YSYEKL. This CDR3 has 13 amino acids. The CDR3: CASSQGGEQPQHF. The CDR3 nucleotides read TGCGCCAGCAGCCAAGGGGGGGAACAGCCCCAGCATTTT.

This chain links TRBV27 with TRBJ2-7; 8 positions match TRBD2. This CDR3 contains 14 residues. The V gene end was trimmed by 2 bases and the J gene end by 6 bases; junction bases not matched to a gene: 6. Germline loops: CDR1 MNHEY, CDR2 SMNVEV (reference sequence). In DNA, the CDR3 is TGTGCCAGCAGTTTAATCGGGGGGGGTGGCGAGCAGTACTTC. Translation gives CASSLIGGGGEQYF.

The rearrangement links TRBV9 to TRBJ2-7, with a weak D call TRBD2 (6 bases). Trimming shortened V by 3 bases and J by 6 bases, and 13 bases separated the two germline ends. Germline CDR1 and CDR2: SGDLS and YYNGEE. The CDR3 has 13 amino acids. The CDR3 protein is CASSDAGRREQYF. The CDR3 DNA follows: TGTGCCAGCAGCGACGCAGGGAGGCGCGAGCAGTACTTC.

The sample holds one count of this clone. Written as DNA, the CDR3 is TGTGCCAGCAGCCCTAGCGCGAGCACCGGGGAGCTGTTTTTT. Its protein is CASSPSASTGELFF. V usage is TRBV7-7 and J usage is TRBJ2-2; maybe TRBD2 (6 bases). Trimming shortened V by 5 bases and J by 4 bases, and 11 bases separated the two germline ends. Germline CDR1 is SSHAT and CDR2 is FNYEAQ (reference sequence). The CDR3 is 14 amino acids.

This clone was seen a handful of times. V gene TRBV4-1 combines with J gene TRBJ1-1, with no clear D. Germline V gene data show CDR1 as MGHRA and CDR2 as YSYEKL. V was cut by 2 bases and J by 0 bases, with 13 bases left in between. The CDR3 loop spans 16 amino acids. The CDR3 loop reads CASSQMQQLMNTEAFF. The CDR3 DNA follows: TGCGCCAGCAGCCAAATGCAACAGCTCATGAACACTGAAGCTTTCTTT.

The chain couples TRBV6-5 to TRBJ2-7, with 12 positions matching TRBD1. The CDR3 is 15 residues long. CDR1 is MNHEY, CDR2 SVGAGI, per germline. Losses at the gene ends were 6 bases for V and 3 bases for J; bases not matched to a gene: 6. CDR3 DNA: TGTGCCAGCAGGTCCGGGACAGGGGGCTACTACGAGCAGTACTTC. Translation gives CASRSGTGGYYEQYF.

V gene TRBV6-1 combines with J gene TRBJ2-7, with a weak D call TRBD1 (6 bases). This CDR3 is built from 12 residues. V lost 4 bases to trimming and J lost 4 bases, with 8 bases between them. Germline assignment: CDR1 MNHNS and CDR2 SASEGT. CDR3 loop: CASSGGLYEQYF. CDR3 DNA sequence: TGTGCCAGCAGTGGGGGGCTGTACGAGCAGTACTTC.

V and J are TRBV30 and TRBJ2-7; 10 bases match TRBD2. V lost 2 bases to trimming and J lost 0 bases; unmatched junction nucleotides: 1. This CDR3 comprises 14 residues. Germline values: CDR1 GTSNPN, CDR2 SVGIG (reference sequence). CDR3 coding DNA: TGTGCCTGGAGTCCTAGCGGGGGCTCCTACGAGCAGTACTTC. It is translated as CAWSPSGGSYEQYF.

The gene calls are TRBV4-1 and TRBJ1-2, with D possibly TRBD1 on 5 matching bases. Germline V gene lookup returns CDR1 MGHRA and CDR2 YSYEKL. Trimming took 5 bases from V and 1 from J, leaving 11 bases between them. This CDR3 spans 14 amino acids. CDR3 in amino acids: CASSKDKFNYGYTF. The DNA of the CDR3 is TGCGCCAGCAGCAAGGACAAGTTTAACTATGGCTACACCTTC.

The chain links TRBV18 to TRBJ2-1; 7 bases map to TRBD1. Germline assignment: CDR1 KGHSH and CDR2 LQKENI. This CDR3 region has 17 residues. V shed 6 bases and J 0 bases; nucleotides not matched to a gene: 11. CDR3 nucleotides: TGTGCCAGCTCCAAGGAGAGGGGGCTTAGCTCCTACAATGAGCAGTTCTTC. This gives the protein CASSKERGLSSYNEQFF.

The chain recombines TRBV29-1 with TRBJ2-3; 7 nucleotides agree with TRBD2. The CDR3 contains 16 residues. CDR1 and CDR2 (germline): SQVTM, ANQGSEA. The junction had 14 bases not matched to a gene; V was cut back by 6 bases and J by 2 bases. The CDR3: CSVRTSVRRFTDTQYF. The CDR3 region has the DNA TGCAGCGTCCGTACTAGCGTTCGACGCTTCACAGATACGCAGTATTTT.

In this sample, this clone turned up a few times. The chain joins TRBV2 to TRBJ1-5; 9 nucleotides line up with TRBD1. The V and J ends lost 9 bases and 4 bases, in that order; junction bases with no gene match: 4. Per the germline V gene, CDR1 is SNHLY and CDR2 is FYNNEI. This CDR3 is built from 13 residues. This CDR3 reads CASDRGMNQPQHF. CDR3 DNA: TGTGCCAGTGACAGGGGGATGAATCAGCCCCAGCATTTT. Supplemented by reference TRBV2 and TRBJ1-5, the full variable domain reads EPEVTQTPSHQVTQMGQEVILRCVPISNHLYFYWYRQILGQKVEFLVSFYNNEISEKSEIFDDQFSVERPDGSNFTLKIRSTKLEDSAMYFCASDRGMNQPQHFGDGTRLSIL.

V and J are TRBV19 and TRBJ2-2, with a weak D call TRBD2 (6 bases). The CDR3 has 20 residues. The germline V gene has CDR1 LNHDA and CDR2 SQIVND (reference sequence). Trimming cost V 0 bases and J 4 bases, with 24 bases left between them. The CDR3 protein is CASSIESSIHHSSGTGELFF. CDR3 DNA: TGTGCCAGTAGTATAGAGTCGTCCATACACCATAGTAGCGGCACCGGGGAGCTGTTTTTT.

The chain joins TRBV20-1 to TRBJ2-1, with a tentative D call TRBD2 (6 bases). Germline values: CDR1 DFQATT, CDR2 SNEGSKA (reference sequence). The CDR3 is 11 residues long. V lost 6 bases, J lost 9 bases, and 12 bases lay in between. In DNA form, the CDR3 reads TGCAGTGCCGCCCGGGAGTTTGAGCAGTTCTTC. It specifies CSAAREFEQFF.

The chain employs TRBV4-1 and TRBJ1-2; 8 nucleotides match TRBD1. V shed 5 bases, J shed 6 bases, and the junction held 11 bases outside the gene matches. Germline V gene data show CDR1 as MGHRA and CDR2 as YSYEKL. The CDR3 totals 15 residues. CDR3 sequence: CASSKGQGLPHGYTF. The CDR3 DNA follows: TGCGCCAGCAGCAAAGGACAGGGCCTACCGCATGGCTACACCTTC.

The CDR3 loop reads CASSPGQGAGQPQHF. The CDR3, as DNA: TGTGCCAGCAGCCCCGGACAGGGGGCAGGTCAGCCCCAGCATTTT. The chain carries TRBV7-8 and TRBJ1-5; 11 bases align to TRBD1. The CDR3 has 15 amino acids. The V gene end was trimmed by 5 bases and the J gene end by 6 bases; junction bases not matched to a gene: 6. The germline gives CDR1 SGHVS, CDR2 FQNEAQ. Filled out from reference TRBV7-8 and TRBJ1-5, the complete variable domain reads GAGVSQSPRYKVAKRGQDVALRCDPISGHVSLFWYQQALGQGPEFLTYFQNEAQLDKSGLPSDRFFAERPEGSVSTLKIQRTQQEDSAVYLCASSPGQGAGQPQHFGDGTRLSIL.

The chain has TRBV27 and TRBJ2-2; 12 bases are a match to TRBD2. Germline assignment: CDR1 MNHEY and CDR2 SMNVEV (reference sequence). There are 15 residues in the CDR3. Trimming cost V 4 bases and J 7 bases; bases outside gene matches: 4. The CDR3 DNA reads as TGTGCCAGCAGTTGGAGACTAGCGGGAGACGGGGAGCTGTTTTTT. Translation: CASSWRLAGDGELFF.

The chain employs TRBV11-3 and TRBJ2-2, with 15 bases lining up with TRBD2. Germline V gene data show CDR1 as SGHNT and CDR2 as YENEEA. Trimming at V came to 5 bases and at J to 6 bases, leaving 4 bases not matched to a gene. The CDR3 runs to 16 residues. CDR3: CASSKGLAGGAGELFF. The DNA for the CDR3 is TGTGCCAGCAGCAAAGGACTAGCGGGAGGGGCCGGGGAGCTGTTTTTT.

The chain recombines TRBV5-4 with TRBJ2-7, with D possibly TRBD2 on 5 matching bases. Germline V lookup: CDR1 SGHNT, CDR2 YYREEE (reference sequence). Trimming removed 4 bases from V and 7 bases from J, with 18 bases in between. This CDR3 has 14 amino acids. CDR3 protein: CASSMGETPGEQYF. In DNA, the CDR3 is TGTGCCAGCAGCATGGGAGAAACGCCGGGGGAGCAGTACTTC.

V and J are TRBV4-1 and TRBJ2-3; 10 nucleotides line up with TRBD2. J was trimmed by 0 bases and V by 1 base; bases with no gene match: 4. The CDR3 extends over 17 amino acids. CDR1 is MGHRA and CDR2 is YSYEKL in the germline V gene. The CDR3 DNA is TGCGCCAGCAGCCAAGTCGGACTAGCGGCTAGCACAGATACGCAGTATTTT. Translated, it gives CASSQVGLAASTDTQYF.

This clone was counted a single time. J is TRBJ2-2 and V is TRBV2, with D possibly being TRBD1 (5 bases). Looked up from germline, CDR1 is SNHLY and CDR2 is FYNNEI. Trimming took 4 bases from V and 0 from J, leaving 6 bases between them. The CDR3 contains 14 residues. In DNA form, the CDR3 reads TGTGCCAGCAGTGTAGGGGCGAACACCGGGGAGCTGTTTTTT. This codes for CASSVGANTGELFF.

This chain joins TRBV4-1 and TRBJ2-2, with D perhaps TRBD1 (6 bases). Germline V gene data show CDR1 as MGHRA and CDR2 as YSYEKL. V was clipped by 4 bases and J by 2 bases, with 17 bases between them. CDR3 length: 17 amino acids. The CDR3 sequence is CASSPEGGHSNTGELFF. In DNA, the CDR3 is TGCGCCAGCAGCCCCGAAGGGGGACATTCCAACACCGGGGAGCTGTTTTTT.

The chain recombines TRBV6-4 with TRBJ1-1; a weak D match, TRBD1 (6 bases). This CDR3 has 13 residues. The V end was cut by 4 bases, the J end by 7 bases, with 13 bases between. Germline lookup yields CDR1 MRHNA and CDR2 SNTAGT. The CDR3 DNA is TGTGCCAGCAGTGTTCGAACAGGGTATGAAGCTTTCTTT. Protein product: CASSVRTGYEAFF.

The CDR3: CASSLGQTRELLRNTIYF. The CDR3 nucleotides are TGTGCCAGCAGCCTTGGACAGACCCGGGAACTTTTGAGAAACACCATATATTTT. V usage is TRBV5-6 and J usage is TRBJ1-3; possible D gene TRBD1, 6 bases. Trimming shortened V by 4 bases and J by 5 bases, and 25 bases separated the two germline ends. Germline CDR1 is SGHDT and CDR2 is YYEEEE. CDR3 length: 18 residues.

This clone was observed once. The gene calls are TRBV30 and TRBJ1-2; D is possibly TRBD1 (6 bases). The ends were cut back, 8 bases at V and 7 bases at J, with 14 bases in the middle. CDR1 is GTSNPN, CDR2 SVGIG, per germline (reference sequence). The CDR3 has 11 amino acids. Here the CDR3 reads CARTGGGGYTF. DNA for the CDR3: TGTGCCCGAACGGGGGGCGGTGGCTACACCTTC.

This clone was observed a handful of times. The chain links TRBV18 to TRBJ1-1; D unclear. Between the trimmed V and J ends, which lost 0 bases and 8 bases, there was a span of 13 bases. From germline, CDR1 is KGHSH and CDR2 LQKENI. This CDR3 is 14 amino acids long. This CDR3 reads CASSPPEGPPEAFF. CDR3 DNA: TGTGCCAGCTCACCACCGGAGGGCCCTCCCGAAGCTTTCTTT. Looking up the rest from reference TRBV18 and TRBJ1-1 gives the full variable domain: NAGVMQNPRHLVRRRGQEARLRCSPMKGHSHVYWYRQLPEEGLKFMVYLQKENIIDESGMPKERFSAEFPKEGPSILRIQQVVRGDSAAYFCASSPPEGPPEAFFGQGTRLTVV.

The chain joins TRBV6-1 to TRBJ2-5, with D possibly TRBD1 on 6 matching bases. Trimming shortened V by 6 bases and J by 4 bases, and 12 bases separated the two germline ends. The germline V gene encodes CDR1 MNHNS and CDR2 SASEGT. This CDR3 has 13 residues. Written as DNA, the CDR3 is TGTGCCAGCAGACGGGACACCTTAGAGACCCAGTACTTC. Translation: CASRRDTLETQYF.

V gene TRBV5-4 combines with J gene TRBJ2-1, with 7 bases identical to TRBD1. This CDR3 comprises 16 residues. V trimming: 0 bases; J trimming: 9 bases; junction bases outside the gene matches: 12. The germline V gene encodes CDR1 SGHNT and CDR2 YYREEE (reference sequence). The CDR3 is CASSLEGVGTASEQFF. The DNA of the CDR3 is TGTGCCAGCAGCTTGGAAGGTGTCGGGACAGCCAGTGAGCAGTTCTTC. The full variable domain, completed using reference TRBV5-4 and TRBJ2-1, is ETGVTQSPTHLIKTRGQQVTLRCSSQSGHNTVSWYQQALGQGPQFIFQYYREEENGRGNFPPRFSGLQFPNYSSELNVNALELDDSALYLCASSLEGVGTASEQFFGPGTRLTVL.